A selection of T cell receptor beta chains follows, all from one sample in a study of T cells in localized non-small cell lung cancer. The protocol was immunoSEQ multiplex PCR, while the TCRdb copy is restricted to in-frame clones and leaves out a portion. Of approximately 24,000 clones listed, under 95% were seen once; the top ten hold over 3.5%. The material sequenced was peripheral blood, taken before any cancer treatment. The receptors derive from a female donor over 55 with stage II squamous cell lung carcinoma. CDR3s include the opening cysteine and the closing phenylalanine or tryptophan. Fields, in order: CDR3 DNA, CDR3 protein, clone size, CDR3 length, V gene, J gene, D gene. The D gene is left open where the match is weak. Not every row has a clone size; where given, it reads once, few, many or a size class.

cdr3_nt: TGTGCCAGCAGCTCGTCCCGGGACAGGGTTCAAAGCTCCTACAATGAGCAGTTCTTC
cdr3_aa: CASSSSRDRVQSSYNEQFF
clone_size: -
cdr3_length: 19
v_call: TRBV11-2
j_call: TRBJ2-1
d_call: TRBD1

cdr3_nt: TGCGCCAGCAGCTTGGAACGCCGCCGAGGGACAGGGGCCCCCTACGAGCAGTACTTC
cdr3_aa: CASSLERRRGTGAPYEQYF
clone_size: -
cdr3_length: 19
v_call: TRBV5-1
j_call: TRBJ2-7
d_call: TRBD1

cdr3_nt: TGTGCCACCAGCTTTCCGGGGAGAGTTCGGTACGACGAGCAGTACTTC
cdr3_aa: CATSFPGRVRYDEQYF
clone_size: -
cdr3_length: 16
v_call: TRBV15
j_call: TRBJ2-7
d_call: -

cdr3_nt: TGTGCCTGGAGTCCGACACAGGGGCTCACAGATACGCAGTATTTT
cdr3_aa: CAWSPTQGLTDTQYF
clone_size: once
cdr3_length: 15
v_call: TRBV30
j_call: TRBJ2-3
d_call: TRBD1

cdr3_nt: TGTGCCAGCAGCTTAGGGACAGGGCGGGAGCAGTACTTC
cdr3_aa: CASSLGTGREQYF
clone_size: -
cdr3_length: 13
v_call: TRBV7-3
j_call: TRBJ2-7
d_call: TRBD1

cdr3_nt: TGTGCCAGTAGCCGAGGAGGCTCACCCCTCCACTTT
cdr3_aa: CASSRGGSPLHF
clone_size: -
cdr3_length: 12
v_call: TRBV19
j_call: TRBJ1-6
d_call: -

cdr3_nt: TGTGCCAGTAGTGACCCGCAGGGGAGCGGAAAGACCCAGTACTTC
cdr3_aa: CASSDPQGSGKTQYF
clone_size: -
cdr3_length: 15
v_call: TRBV19
j_call: TRBJ2-5
d_call: -

cdr3_nt: TGTGCCAGCACCCAAACAGGGCAGAACACTGAAGCTTTCTTT
cdr3_aa: CASTQTGQNTEAFF
clone_size: few
cdr3_length: 14
v_call: TRBV6-5
j_call: TRBJ1-1
d_call: -

cdr3_nt: TGTGCCAGCAGTTTTGGGGGCGGTCTCTGGCAGCCCCAGCATTTT
cdr3_aa: CASSFGGGLWQPQHF
clone_size: -
cdr3_length: 15
v_call: TRBV28
j_call: TRBJ1-5
d_call: -

cdr3_nt: TGCGCCAGCAGCCAAGAACCCTTATTCACCCCCTATGGCTACACCTTC
cdr3_aa: CASSQEPLFTPYGYTF
clone_size: -
cdr3_length: 16
v_call: TRBV4-1
j_call: TRBJ1-2
d_call: -

cdr3_nt: TGTGCCAGCAGCGTGAGGGGGGAGACCCAGTACTTC
cdr3_aa: CASSVRGETQYF
clone_size: -
cdr3_length: 12
v_call: TRBV9
j_call: TRBJ2-5
d_call: -

cdr3_nt: TGTGCCAGCTCAGCCTCAGGGGAAAACATTCAGTACTTC
cdr3_aa: CASSASGENIQYF
clone_size: -
cdr3_length: 13
v_call: TRBV18
j_call: TRBJ2-4
d_call: -

cdr3_nt: TGTGCCAGCAGCCCCGGGACCGTTGGAAACACCATATATTTT
cdr3_aa: CASSPGTVGNTIYF
clone_size: -
cdr3_length: 14
v_call: TRBV6-5
j_call: TRBJ1-3
d_call: -

cdr3_nt: TGTGCCAGCAGGGCAGCAGGGGGCGGTAATGAAAAACTGTTTTTT
cdr3_aa: CASRAAGGGNEKLFF
clone_size: -
cdr3_length: 15
v_call: TRBV6-5
j_call: TRBJ1-4
d_call: TRBD1

cdr3_nt: TGTGCCAGCAGTTACCGCCCTCACTCGGACGAGCAGTACTTC
cdr3_aa: CASSYRPHSDEQYF
clone_size: -
cdr3_length: 14
v_call: TRBV6-6
j_call: TRBJ2-7
d_call: -

cdr3_nt: TGTGCCAGCAGCTTAGATGGAGCCACAGATACGCAGTATTTT
cdr3_aa: CASSLDGATDTQYF
clone_size: -
cdr3_length: 14
v_call: TRBV11-3
j_call: TRBJ2-3
d_call: -

cdr3_nt: TGTGCCAGCAGTGAATTGGTAGCTCGGAATTTCGGCGAGCTGTTTTTT
cdr3_aa: CASSELVARNFGELFF
clone_size: -
cdr3_length: 16
v_call: TRBV25-1
j_call: TRBJ2-2
d_call: -

cdr3_nt: TGCGCCAGCAGTGAGTTGAATTCAGGGTTGTTGAACACTGAAGCTTTCTTT
cdr3_aa: CASSELNSGLLNTEAFF
clone_size: -
cdr3_length: 17
v_call: TRBV10-2
j_call: TRBJ1-1
d_call: -

cdr3_nt: TGTGCCAGCAGCTTAGCGGACTCTGGCGAGCAGTACTTC
cdr3_aa: CASSLADSGEQYF
clone_size: -
cdr3_length: 13
v_call: TRBV7-2
j_call: TRBJ2-7
d_call: -

cdr3_nt: TGTGCCAGCAGTTACTCAGGGACAGGGGGTTATCCCCTCCACTTT
cdr3_aa: CASSYSGTGGYPLHF
clone_size: -
cdr3_length: 15
v_call: TRBV6-5
j_call: TRBJ1-6
d_call: TRBD1

cdr3_nt: TGTGCCAGCAGCTTATTAGTCGCCGGGGAGCTGTTTTTT
cdr3_aa: CASSLLVAGELFF
clone_size: -
cdr3_length: 13
v_call: TRBV7-6
j_call: TRBJ2-2
d_call: -

cdr3_nt: TGTGCCAGCAGCCCGGACGGACTCCCTGAGGAGACCCAGTACTTC
cdr3_aa: CASSPDGLPEETQYF
clone_size: -
cdr3_length: 15
v_call: TRBV11-2
j_call: TRBJ2-5
d_call: -

cdr3_nt: TGTGCCAGCAGTTACCCTACAGGGAGACAGTTCTTC
cdr3_aa: CASSYPTGRQFF
clone_size: -
cdr3_length: 12
v_call: TRBV6-6
j_call: TRBJ2-1
d_call: -

cdr3_nt: TGTGCCAGCAGCCCGGGACAGAGCTACGAGCAGTACTTC
cdr3_aa: CASSPGQSYEQYF
clone_size: -
cdr3_length: 13
v_call: TRBV28
j_call: TRBJ2-7
d_call: TRBD1

cdr3_nt: TGCGCCAGCAGCACAGCAGCCGGTGAGACCCAGTACTTC
cdr3_aa: CASSTAAGETQYF
clone_size: -
cdr3_length: 13
v_call: TRBV5-1
j_call: TRBJ2-5
d_call: -

cdr3_nt: TGTGCCATCAGCGGGACTAGAGGGTCCTACAATGAGCAGTTCTTC
cdr3_aa: CAISGTRGSYNEQFF
clone_size: -
cdr3_length: 15
v_call: TRBV10-3
j_call: TRBJ2-1
d_call: TRBD2

cdr3_nt: TGTGCCTGGACCCCGGTGGTGGCCGGGGGTGAGCAGTTCTTC
cdr3_aa: CAWTPVVAGGEQFF
clone_size: -
cdr3_length: 14
v_call: TRBV30
j_call: TRBJ2-1
d_call: -

cdr3_nt: TGTGCCACCTCAAGGTCGGGTGGGGGTTCTGGAAACACCATATATTTT
cdr3_aa: CATSRSGGGSGNTIYF
clone_size: once
cdr3_length: 16
v_call: TRBV7-6
j_call: TRBJ1-3
d_call: -

cdr3_nt: TGTGCCAGTAGTTACCAGGTTGATGAAAAACTGTTTTTT
cdr3_aa: CASSYQVDEKLFF
clone_size: -
cdr3_length: 13
v_call: TRBV19
j_call: TRBJ1-4
d_call: -

cdr3_nt: TGTGCCATCACTAACATCGGGACTAGCGGGAGTTACGAGCAGTACTTC
cdr3_aa: CAITNIGTSGSYEQYF
clone_size: -
cdr3_length: 16
v_call: TRBV10-3
j_call: TRBJ2-7
d_call: TRBD2

cdr3_nt: TGCGCCAGCAGCTTTTGGGGGAGTAATGGCTACACCTTC
cdr3_aa: CASSFWGSNGYTF
clone_size: -
cdr3_length: 13
v_call: TRBV5-1
j_call: TRBJ1-2
d_call: -

cdr3_nt: TGTGCCAGCAGCTTGGTGTCCAATGAGCAGTTCTTC
cdr3_aa: CASSLVSNEQFF
clone_size: -
cdr3_length: 12
v_call: TRBV5-4
j_call: TRBJ2-1
d_call: -

cdr3_nt: TGTGCCAGCTCACCCTCCGGGACAGGGATTGCAAAACTGTTTTTT
cdr3_aa: CASSPSGTGIAKLFF
clone_size: once
cdr3_length: 15
v_call: TRBV18
j_call: TRBJ1-4
d_call: TRBD1

cdr3_nt: TGCAGCGTTGAAGATCCCAGGTGGGGCTCCTACGAGCAGTACTTC
cdr3_aa: CSVEDPRWGSYEQYF
clone_size: -
cdr3_length: 15
v_call: TRBV29-1
j_call: TRBJ2-7
d_call: -

cdr3_nt: TGTGCCAGCAGCTTGAGCACAGATACGCAGTATTTT
cdr3_aa: CASSLSTDTQYF
clone_size: few
cdr3_length: 12
v_call: TRBV7-2
j_call: TRBJ2-3
d_call: -

cdr3_nt: TGTGCCATCCGGACAGGGGTGACAGATACGCAGTATTTT
cdr3_aa: CAIRTGVTDTQYF
clone_size: -
cdr3_length: 13
v_call: TRBV10-3
j_call: TRBJ2-3
d_call: TRBD1

cdr3_nt: TGTGCCAGCAGGGGGGACAGGGGGAGCGAAAAACTGTTTTTT
cdr3_aa: CASRGDRGSEKLFF
clone_size: -
cdr3_length: 14
v_call: TRBV2
j_call: TRBJ1-4
d_call: TRBD1

cdr3_nt: TGCGCCAGCAGCCAAGGAGCGGGGAAACAAGAGACCCAGTACTTC
cdr3_aa: CASSQGAGKQETQYF
clone_size: -
cdr3_length: 15
v_call: TRBV4-3
j_call: TRBJ2-5
d_call: TRBD2

cdr3_nt: TGTGCCAGCCAAAGACAGGGCCCTTCACCCCTCCACTTT
cdr3_aa: CASQRQGPSPLHF
clone_size: -
cdr3_length: 13
v_call: TRBV2
j_call: TRBJ1-6
d_call: TRBD1